The clone carrying this T cell receptor beta chain was found a few times. Antigen unknown. V lost 0 bases to trimming and J lost 3 bases; unmatched junction nucleotides: 0. The CDR3 is made up of 15 amino acids. Germline loops: CDR1 LNHNV, CDR2 YYDKDF (reference sequence). In the PCR, 60 Vbeta and 13 Jbeta primers were used. Produced via immunoSEQ multiplex PCR; TCRdb's table is partial and in-frame only. The sample contains approximately 170,000 clones, around 82% of which appear only once. This sample was included in a study of cytomegalovirus exposure and HLA in healthy donors. General study points: When analyzed later, a missense DCLRE1C variant was found to be linked to TCR beta V- and J-gene trimming.

The J gene is TRBJ2-1, the V gene TRBV15; 9 positions match TRBD2. The sequenced sample consisted of PBMCs. This clonotype originated in a male donor in good health and CMV-seronegative. CDR3 DNA sequence: TGTGCCACCAGCAGAGAACTAGCGGGCTACAATGAGCAGTTCTTC. Translated: CATSRELAGYNEQFF. Full variable domain (remainder filled in from reference TRBV15 and TRBJ2-1): DAMVIQNPRYQVTQFGKPVTLSCSQTLNHNVMYWYQQKSSQAPKLLFHYYDKDFNNEADTPDNFQSRRPNTSFCFLDIRSPGLGDTAMYLCATSRELAGYNEQFFGPGTRLTVL.